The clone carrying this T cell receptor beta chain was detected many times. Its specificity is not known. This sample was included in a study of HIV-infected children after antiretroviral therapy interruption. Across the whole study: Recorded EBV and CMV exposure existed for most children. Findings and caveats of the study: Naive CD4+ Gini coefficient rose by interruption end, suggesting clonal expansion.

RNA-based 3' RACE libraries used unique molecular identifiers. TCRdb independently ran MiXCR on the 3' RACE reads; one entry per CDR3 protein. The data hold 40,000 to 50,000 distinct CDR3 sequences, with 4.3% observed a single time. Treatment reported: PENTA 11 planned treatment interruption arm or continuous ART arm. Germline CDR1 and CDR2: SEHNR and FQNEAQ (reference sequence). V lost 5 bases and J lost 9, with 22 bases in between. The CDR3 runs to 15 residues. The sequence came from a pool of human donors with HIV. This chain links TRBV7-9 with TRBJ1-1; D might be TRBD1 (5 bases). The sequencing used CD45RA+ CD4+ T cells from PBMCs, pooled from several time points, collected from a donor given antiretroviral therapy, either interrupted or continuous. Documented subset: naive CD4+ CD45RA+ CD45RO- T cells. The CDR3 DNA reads TGTGCCAGCAGCCAATCAATTGACAGACGTAGTAAAGCTTTCTTT. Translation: CASSQSIDRRSKAFF.